The following is a TCR beta chain sequence with its context. These data originate in a study of blood T cell repertoires in COVID-19. Study at large: Sites across the United States, Italy and Spain contributed samples from acute and convalescent COVID-19.

Under the authors' procedure: The authors estimated nucleated cell counts from reference gene primer amplification. The data were produced by immunoSEQ multiplex PCR, yet TCRdb's version contains in-frame clones alone and is incomplete. Clone size and V and J calls were adopted from that table, with D and trimming inferred from the DNA. Found here are under 150,000 clones, about 88% of them singletons; the top ten hold 3% to 4%. V shed 4 bases and J 6 bases; nucleotides not matched to a gene: 7. The CDR3 consists of 14 residues. The V gene's germline CDR1 is SGHTS and CDR2 YDEGEE. The chain is built from TRBV5-8 and TRBJ1-2, with TRBD1 matching over 9 bases. The TCR sequence derives from a man between 50 and 59 years old with active COVID-19. Specimen: peripheral blood. The DNA for the CDR3 is TGTGCCAGCAGCGCTTTACAGGGGGCCGATGGCTACACCTTC. Encoded protein: CASSALQGADGYTF.